Only a few counts were recorded for the clone carrying this T cell receptor (beta chain). Naive CD8 populations comprised CD45RO-negative cells positively selected for CCR7, excluding terminally differentiated effector memory CD45RA+ cells. Caucasian adults residing in Nashville, Tennessee made up all the donors. This sample was taken from a study of shared clonotypes between healthy human individuals. The CDR3 extends over 14 amino acids. Trimming removed 0 bases from V and 7 bases from J, with 10 bases in between. The germline CDR1 and CDR2 sequences are LGHNA and YSLEER. Produced via immunoSEQ multiplex PCR; TCRdb's table is partial and in-frame only. The sample gives around 2,000,000 clones, over 85% of which show up once; around 1.1% is in the top ten.

The V call is TRBV4-3, the J call TRBJ2-4; perhaps TRBD1 as D (6 bases). The clonotype originates from a man younger than 30 in good health. Material: naive CD8+ T cells sorted from blood. CDR3 nucleotide sequence: TGCGCCAGCAGCCAAGAGAGGGGGTGGAACATTCAGTACTTC. It specifies CASSQERGWNIQYF.